This T cell receptor (beta chain) is from a study of cytomegalovirus exposure and HLA in healthy donors. Findings and caveats of the study: Many donors carried some public TCRs, although rarity characterized most TCR sequences. The authors listed over 150 TCR beta chains as cytomegalovirus-associated.

TCRdb's copy holds only in-frame clones and misses some; the assay was immunoSEQ multiplex PCR. Altogether 95,000 to 120,000 clones are present, around 95% being singletons, with the ten largest covering around 0.65%. In the case of this clone: What it binds is not known.

The CDR3 loop spans 16 amino acids. Per the germline V gene, CDR1 is SGHTA and CDR2 is FQGTGA. V lost 5 bases, J lost 0 bases, and 14 bases lay in between. The sequenced material came from PBMCs. The clonotype originates from a woman aged 18-35 years in good health and CMV-seronegative. V and J are TRBV7-3 and TRBJ2-1, with D unclear. The CDR3 coding sequence is TGTGCCAGCAGCCCAAAGAGCCCCTCCTCCTACAATGAGCAGTTCTTC. This codes for CASSPKSPSSYNEQFF.